This T cell receptor beta chain was retrieved from a study of blood T cell repertoires in COVID-19. For the study at large: From the United States, Italy and Spain came samples of acute and convalescent COVID-19.

Some clones are missing from TCRdb's copy, which holds only in-frame ones; the method was immunoSEQ multiplex PCR. This table has approximately 120,000 clones, approximately 90% appearing once. The CDR3 is made up of 13 amino acids. Trimming left V 3 bases short and J 15 bases short, with 18 bases between. Germline assignment: CDR1 MNHEY and CDR2 SVGEGT. This sequence originates from a human donor with acute or convalescent COVID-19. The donor label of this sample is uncertain. The rearrangement joins TRBV6-2 or TRBV6-3 to TRBJ2-1; no clear D gene. Sequencing input: peripheral blood. CDR3 DNA sequence: TGTGCCAGCAGTTATTTTTCCGAGACCTCAGGGTTCTTC. This gives the protein CASSYFSETSGFF.